These T cell receptor beta chains were read from a single sample in a study of blood T cell repertoires in COVID-19. Only in-frame clones appear in the TCRdb table, and some are missing; sequencing was by immunoSEQ multiplex PCR. The sample yields over 45,000 clones, roughly 82% seen once. Sequences were obtained from peripheral blood. Every receptor here comes from a man aged 35 to 55 with acute or convalescent COVID-19. The conserved cysteine and the conserved F or W are not part of the CDR3 here. D genes are given only for firm matches.

d_gene: TRBD2; v_gene: TRBV6-5; j_gene: TRBJ2-2; CDR3aa: ASSLGLAHGELF
d_gene: NA; v_gene: TRBV5-1; j_gene: TRBJ1-2; CDR3aa: ASSLTTGRGYGYT
d_gene: NA; v_gene: TRBV18; j_gene: TRBJ2-7; CDR3aa: ASSPGVVTGEQY
d_gene: TRBD1; v_gene: TRBV27; j_gene: TRBJ1-3; CDR3aa: ASRRTGEGNTIY
d_gene: NA; v_gene: TRBV11-2; j_gene: TRBJ2-3; CDR3aa: ASTTRSASTDTQY
d_gene: TRBD1; v_gene: TRBV2; j_gene: TRBJ1-5; CDR3aa: ASTATGGNQPQH
d_gene: NA; v_gene: TRBV5-5; j_gene: TRBJ1-2; CDR3aa: ASSLGREGNYGYT
d_gene: TRBD1; v_gene: TRBV5-1; j_gene: TRBJ1-5; CDR3aa: ASSSGQGVGQPQH
d_gene: NA; v_gene: TRBV7-9; j_gene: TRBJ1-2; CDR3aa: AITGQWNYGYT
d_gene: NA; v_gene: TRBV7-9; j_gene: TRBJ1-3; CDR3aa: ASSLGGGSGNTIY
d_gene: NA; v_gene: TRBV18; j_gene: TRBJ2-7; CDR3aa: ASSPKAAYEQY
d_gene: TRBD1; v_gene: TRBV18; j_gene: TRBJ1-2; CDR3aa: ASSPRQGTANYGYT
d_gene: NA; v_gene: TRBV3-1/TRBV3-2; j_gene: TRBJ1-4; CDR3aa: ASSQMAQTNEKLF
d_gene: NA; v_gene: TRBV28; j_gene: TRBJ1-2; CDR3aa: ASSFSPRGEYGYT
d_gene: NA; v_gene: TRBV5-1; j_gene: TRBJ2-3; CDR3aa: ASSLGDIETDTQY
d_gene: TRBD2; v_gene: TRBV15; j_gene: TRBJ2-3; CDR3aa: ATRRAGVTDTQY
d_gene: NA; v_gene: TRBV29-1; j_gene: TRBJ1-2; CDR3aa: SVDGHPGT
d_gene: TRBD1; v_gene: TRBV19; j_gene: TRBJ1-5; CDR3aa: ASTHLLGTGNQPQH
d_gene: NA; v_gene: TRBV28; j_gene: TRBJ1-2; CDR3aa: ASSSDSHTYGYT
d_gene: NA; v_gene: TRBV7-2; j_gene: TRBJ1-5; CDR3aa: ASSNFGGNQPQH
d_gene: NA; v_gene: TRBV13; j_gene: TRBJ1-1; CDR3aa: ASRYTGNTEAF
d_gene: NA; v_gene: TRBV24-1; j_gene: TRBJ2-2; CDR3aa: ATSDPRGPAEELF
d_gene: TRBD2; v_gene: TRBV27; j_gene: TRBJ2-1; CDR3aa: ASNELASSYNEQF
d_gene: TRBD1; v_gene: TRBV6-6; j_gene: TRBJ2-5; CDR3aa: ASSTGQARQETQY
d_gene: NA; v_gene: TRBV5-1; j_gene: TRBJ1-4; CDR3aa: ASSLEGRVSEKLF
d_gene: NA; v_gene: TRBV18; j_gene: TRBJ2-3; CDR3aa: ASSPVLQGSSDTQY
d_gene: NA; v_gene: TRBV15; j_gene: TRBJ1-5; CDR3aa: ATGEFDRFNQPQH